The source of this T cell receptor (beta chain) is a study of blood T cells in healthy people across ages. The overall study: Roughly one uniquely barcoded beta molecule per two T cells was captured.

There are many counts of this clonotype. Its antigen is as yet unknown. CDR1 and CDR2 from the germline V gene are LGHNA and YNFKEQ. Trimming cost V 2 bases and J 2 bases, with 13 bases left between them. The CDR3 runs 15 residues. The second PCR ran roughly 7 to 11 cycles with a sample-barcoded 5' primer and J-beta primers. TCRdb redid the calling of the 5' RACE reads with MiXCR, one entry per CDR3 protein. The table lists about 640,000 distinct CDR3 sequences, roughly 53% of them singletons. Whole-study results and caveats: The study found more naive CD4+ cells and higher diversity in long-lived than aged donors. Roughly linear declines in TCR beta diversity per million T cells occurred with age.

Input material: blood. V gene TRBV4-2 combines with J gene TRBJ2-7; D perhaps matches TRBD1 (6 bases). The TCR comes from a man in his fifties or sixties in good health. DNA for the CDR3: TGTGCCAGCAGCCAAATAGGAGCAGGGGCCTACGAGCAGTACTTC. Its protein is CASSQIGAGAYEQYF.